Given below is one T cell receptor beta chain in context. The antigen is unknown. The data were taken from a study of Ad26.COV2.S vaccination and SARS-CoV-2 variants. For the study at large: Ad26.COV2.S shots went into the muscle once or twice, 56 days apart. Study-level results: Recipients of either vaccine or placebo displayed similar breadth of non-spike TCRs. Possibly, TCR breadth and depth analyses underestimated total T cell responses.

The assay was immunoSEQ multiplex PCR, and TCRdb's table has in-frame clones only and misses some. The data contain hundreds of thousands of clones, approximately 92% of them seen just once; the ten biggest clones take up about 2.4%. CDR3 length: 13 residues. From germline, CDR1 is SQVTM and CDR2 ANQGSEA. The V gene end was trimmed by 4 bases and the J gene end by 3 bases; junction bases not matched to a gene: 5. Treatment in this sample: some 20 received Ad26.COV2.S at low or high dose, single or two shots; several received placebo; per-sample allocation not given. After the first vaccine or placebo injection, samples were drawn on day 63. Immunization relied on an Ad26 vector, which expressed Wuhan-strain SARS-CoV-2 spike.

This material consisted of peripheral blood, taken in a trial of Ad26.COV2.S vaccine versus placebo. The V gene is TRBV29-1, the J gene TRBJ2-5; 7 bases are shared with TRBD2. The receptor comes from a person between 18 and 65 years old who received the Ad26.COV2.S COVID-19 vaccine or a placebo. This CDR3 reads CSVGPSGEETQYF. CDR3 DNA: TGCAGCGTTGGACCCAGCGGGGAAGAGACCCAGTACTTC. The full variable domain, in which reference TRBV29-1 and TRBJ2-5 provide the parts outside the CDR3, is SAVISQKPSRDICQRGTSLTIQCQVDSQVTMMFWYRQQPGQSLTLIATANQGSEATYESGFVIDKFPISRPNLTFSTLTVSNMSPEDSSIYLCSVGPSGEETQYFGPGTRLLVL.